The 19 T cell receptor beta chains below all came from one sample that was sequenced in a study of patients and donors after allogeneic stem cell transplantation. TCRdb analysed the RT-PCR reads with MiXCR anew, one entry per CDR3 protein. The data contain over 200,000 distinct CDR3 sequences, 35% to 45% of them singletons. Sequenced: blood, either unsorted or a sorted T cell fraction (not recorded which). All receptors derive from a human donor who was either an allogeneic HSCT recipient or a stem cell or donor lymphocyte infusion donor (not recorded which). It is not recorded whose cells these are; they may come from a transplant donor.

This clonotype was observed a few times. This chain connects TRBV5-6 to TRBJ1-5, with a tentative D call TRBD1 (5 bases). Trimming removed 5 bases from V and 4 bases from J, with 22 bases in between. There are 17 residues in the CDR3. CDR1 is SGHDT and CDR2 is YYEEEE in the germline V gene. CDR3 nucleotides: TGTGCCAGCAGACGGATGAGGCTCCGGGGCTCAAATCAGCCCCAGCATTTT. Translation: CASRRMRLRGSNQPQHF.

This clonotype has a handful of counts. The chain joins TRBV19 to TRBJ2-2, with 9 bases identical to TRBD1. Looked up from germline, CDR1 is LNHDA and CDR2 is SQIVND (reference sequence). The CDR3 sequence is 15 residues long. V lost 6 bases and J lost 5; bases outside the gene matches: 7. The chain's CDR3 is CASRMDRGRTGELFF. As DNA, the CDR3 is TGTGCCAGTAGGATGGACAGGGGAAGGACCGGGGAGCTGTTTTTT. The whole variable domain, remainder taken from reference TRBV19 and TRBJ2-2, is DGGITQSPKYLFRKEGQNVTLSCEQNLNHDAMYWYRQDPGQGLRLIYYSQIVNDFQKGDIAEGYSVSREKKESFPLTVTSAQKNPTAFYLCASRMDRGRTGELFFGEGSRLTVL.

This chain joins TRBV18 and TRBJ2-7; D tentatively reads TRBD1 or TRBD2 (5 bases each). Germline-derived CDR1 and CDR2 are KGHSH and LQKENI. V lost 2 bases and J lost 3, with 8 bases in between. CDR3 length equals 13 residues. CDR3 nucleotides: TGTGCCAGCTCACCAACAGGACTCTACGAGCAGTACTTC. Translation: CASSPTGLYEQYF. Combining the CDR3 with reference TRBV18 and TRBJ2-7 gives the whole variable domain NAGVMQNPRHLVRRRGQEARLRCSPMKGHSHVYWYRQLPEEGLKFMVYLQKENIIDESGMPKERFSAEFPKEGPSILRIQQVVRGDSAAYFCASSPTGLYEQYFGPGTRLTVT.

This rearrangement joins TRBV5-1 to TRBJ2-3, with D possibly TRBD1 on 5 matching bases. In germline, CDR1 is SGHRS, CDR2 YFSETQ. Trimming shortened V by 4 bases and J by 1 base, and 7 bases separated the two germline ends. The CDR3 is 13 residues long. In DNA form, the CDR3 reads TGCGCCAGCAGCGCACAGGGCACAGATACGCAGTATTTT. Translation gives CASSAQGTDTQYF.

This clonotype has more than one count but fewer than ten. The chain recombines TRBV20-1 with TRBJ1-4, with 10 bases aligning to TRBD1. This CDR3 is built from 17 residues. The germline CDR1 and CDR2 sequences are DFQATT and SNEGSKA (reference sequence). Unmatched junction bases numbered 13, after V lost 6 bases and J lost 3 bases. The CDR3 DNA sequence: TGCAGTGCCGACGGGACAGGGGCCCCTTTCTCTAATGAAAAACTGTTTTTT. Residues: CSADGTGAPFSNEKLFF.

Remarks on this clonotype: Compared with germline, one end of the junction differs, possibly owing to a read error. This chain connects TRBV5-1 to TRBJ1-2, with a possible D match to TRBD1 (5 bases). Germline assignment: CDR1 SGHRS and CDR2 YFSETQ. This CDR3 contains 15 residues. CDR3 DNA: TGCGCCAGCAGCCTGACCTCCCGGGACCCCGATGGATACACCTTC. As protein: CASSLTSRDPDGYTF. The full variable domain, in which reference TRBV5-1 and TRBJ1-2 provide the parts outside the CDR3, is KAGVTQTPRYLIKTRGQQVTLSCSPISGHRSVSWYQQTPGQGLQFLFEYFSETQRNKGNFPGRFSGRQFSNSRSEMNVSTLELGDSALYLCASSLTSRDPDGYTFGSGTRLTVV.

In its sample, this clonotype was seen a few times. V is TRBV20-1 and J is TRBJ1-1; D call uncertain. Germline CDR1 DFQATT, CDR2 SNEGSKA (reference sequence). The V end was cut by 4 bases, the J end by 1 base, with 4 bases between. There are 11 residues in the CDR3. The CDR3 loop is CSAMSNTEAFF. The DNA of the CDR3 is TGCAGTGCTATGTCGAACACTGAAGCTTTCTTT.

The chain uses TRBV5-1 and TRBJ2-5; 9 bases match TRBD2. Germline-derived CDR1 and CDR2 are SGHRS and YFSETQ. Trimming cost V 4 bases and J 2 bases; bases outside gene matches: 3. CDR3 length: 14 amino acids. CDR3: CASSGLARQETQYF. The CDR3 region has the DNA TGCGCCAGCAGCGGACTAGCGAGGCAAGAGACCCAGTACTTC.

This clonotype was counted a few times. This chain uses TRBV7-2 with TRBJ1-2; D gene ambiguous. V lost 2 bases to trimming and J lost 1 base, with 8 bases between them. Germline V gene sequence: CDR1 SGHTA, CDR2 FQGNSA. This CDR3 is built from 14 residues. CDR3 protein: CASSLFQFNYGYTF. The CDR3, as DNA: TGTGCCAGCAGCTTATTTCAGTTTAACTATGGCTACACCTTC.

This clonotype was seen a few times. The CDR3 is CASRKEPSYNSPLHF. The CDR3 nucleotides read TGTGCCAGCAGGAAGGAACCCTCCTATAATTCACCCCTCCACTTT. This chain uses TRBV28 with TRBJ1-6, with D unclear. V lost 6 bases and J 0 bases, leaving 9 bases between the germline ends. CDR1 and CDR2 (germline): MDHEN, SYDVKM. The CDR3 contains 15 residues.

The V gene is TRBV25-1, the J gene TRBJ1-2; no reliable D call. Germline V CDR1 and CDR2: MGHDK, SYGVNS. This CDR3 comprises 15 residues. V dropped 0 bases and J dropped 5 bases, with 13 bases sitting between them. The CDR3 DNA reads as TGTGCCAGCAGTGAATATGGCGGGGAGTCGTATGGCTACACCTTC. Translating it yields CASSEYGGESYGYTF.

V usage is TRBV6-2 or TRBV6-3 and J usage is TRBJ1-1, with 7 bases lining up with TRBD1. Germline lookup yields CDR1 MNHEY and CDR2 SVGEGT. The junction had 8 bases not matched to a gene; V was cut back by 2 bases and J by 5 bases. The CDR3 consists of 15 residues. CDR3 sequence (DNA): TGTGCCAGCAGTTACCAGCGACAGGGAGGGACTGAAGCTTTCTTT. Its translation is CASSYQRQGGTEAFF.

V usage is TRBV30 and J usage is TRBJ2-4; D perhaps matches TRBD1 (5 bases). V lost 3 bases and J 12 bases, leaving 15 bases between the germline ends. The CDR3 sequence is 12 residues long. The germline V gene encodes CDR1 GTSNPN and CDR2 SVGIG (reference sequence). The CDR3 region is CAWREARVDQYF. The DNA of the CDR3 is TGTGCCTGGAGAGAAGCCAGGGTAGATCAGTACTTC.

This clonotype was picked up a small number of times. This chain uses TRBV28 with TRBJ1-4; 10 bases match TRBD1. The trim removed 2 bases at V and 6 bases at J, leaving 6 bases unmatched. This CDR3 region has 16 residues. Per the germline V gene, CDR1 is MDHEN and CDR2 is SYDVKM. The CDR3 is CASSLPQTGGYEKLFF. In DNA, the CDR3 is TGTGCCAGCAGTTTACCCCAGACAGGGGGCTATGAAAAACTGTTTTTT.

This clonotype has more than one count but fewer than ten. The V gene is TRBV27, the J gene TRBJ1-6; D is ambiguous. Germline CDR1 and CDR2: MNHEY and SMNVEV (reference sequence). There are 17 residues in the CDR3. V was cut by 6 bases and J by 0 bases, with 15 bases left in between. CDR3 protein: CASRPFFSDSYNSPLHF. The CDR3 DNA reads as TGTGCCAGCAGGCCCTTCTTCTCGGACTCCTATAATTCACCCCTCCACTTT.

The rearrangement links TRBV15 to TRBJ1-1; D not resolved. The V gene's germline CDR1 is LNHNV and CDR2 YYDKDF (reference sequence). The germline V and J ends were trimmed by 0 bases and 3 bases, with 5 bases remaining between them. CDR3 length: 13 residues. The CDR3 here is CATSRDRHTEAFF. The CDR3 DNA reads TGTGCCACCAGCAGAGACAGGCACACTGAAGCTTTCTTT.

This clonotype was found a few times. The rearrangement joins TRBV2 to TRBJ2-5; D not certain. The V end was cut by 9 bases, the J end by 2 bases, with 10 bases between. In germline, CDR1 is SNHLY, CDR2 FYNNEI. CDR3 length equals 12 residues. CDR3 sequence (DNA): TGTGCCAGGGGTCAGGTACAAGAGACCCAGTACTTC. Its translation: CARGQVQETQYF.

This chain joins TRBV20-1 and TRBJ1-4; 8 bases agree with TRBD1. This CDR3 contains 16 residues. The germline CDR1 and CDR2 sequences are DFQATT and SNEGSKA (reference sequence). The ends lost 1 base at V and 3 bases at J; junction bases unmatched: 7. The CDR3 loop is CSARGRGRNPNEKLFF. DNA for the CDR3: TGCAGTGCTAGAGGCAGGGGGCGGAATCCTAATGAAAAACTGTTTTTT.

This clonotype has only a few counts. The chain carries TRBV4-3 and TRBJ1-5; TRBD1 agrees at 7 bases. The CDR3 is 14 amino acids. Trimming cost V 4 bases and J 3 bases; bases outside gene matches: 3. Germline values: CDR1 LGHNA, CDR2 YSLEER. The CDR3 DNA follows: TGCGCCAGCAGCCTGGACAGGTTCAATCAGCCCCAGCATTTT. Encoded protein: CASSLDRFNQPQHF.